One and the same sample provided the 13 T cell receptor beta chains below, sequenced in a study of shared clonotypes between healthy human individuals. The method was immunoSEQ multiplex PCR; TCRdb's version includes in-frame clones alone and lacks a portion of them. Of over 400,000 clones in the sample, over 70% were seen once. Material for sequencing was PBMCs. The receptors shown here come from a woman in her thirties or forties in good health. Some clones in this sample may be carry-over from other donors' samples.

This chain uses TRBV27 with TRBJ2-5; D call uncertain. Trimming stripped 5 bases from V and 1 base from J, with 8 bases between. In germline, CDR1 is MNHEY, CDR2 SMNVEV (reference sequence). The CDR3 is made up of 13 amino acids. Here the CDR3 DNA reads TGTGCCAGCAGTAAAAGACCCCAAGAGACCCAGTACTTC. Amino acid sequence: CASSKRPQETQYF.

A note on this clone: A far more abundant clone sits one base away, making this likely a read error. The V and J genes are TRBV18 and TRBJ2-2; 12 bases are shared with TRBD2. The CDR3 spans 17 residues. Germline V gene data show CDR1 as KGHSH and CDR2 as LQKENI. CDR3 region: CDSSPRRLAGAPGELFF. CDR3 sequence (DNA): TGTGACAGCTCACCAAGGCGACTAGCGGGAGCTCCCGGGGAGCTGTTTTTT.

This sequence joins TRBV7-9 and TRBJ2-7, with 13 bases matching TRBD2. The CDR3 sequence is 19 residues long. Germline lookup yields CDR1 SEHNR and CDR2 FQNEAQ (reference sequence). J gave up 3 bases and V 1 base, and 12 bases lay outside the gene matches. The CDR3 nucleotides read TGTGCCAGCAGCTTAGAGGGACTAGCGGGGACGACGGGCAGCTACGAGCAGTACTTC. Amino acid sequence: CASSLEGLAGTTGSYEQYF.

About this clone itself: This likely reflects a read error, since a far larger clone is one base away. The CDR3 loop is CASGGRGASGPQHF. The CDR3 DNA is TGTGCCAGCGGCGGACGGGGTGCGTCTGGGCCCCAGCATTTT. V usage is TRBV2 and J usage is TRBJ1-5; D gene uncertain. CDR3 length equals 14 residues. Trimming removed 8 bases from V and 9 bases from J, with 20 bases in between. Germline lookup yields CDR1 SNHLY and CDR2 FYNNEI.

The chain employs TRBV29-1 and TRBJ1-1; D gene unclear. The CDR3 sequence is 13 residues long. The V end lost 0 bases, the J end lost 0 bases, and 5 bases lay between the germline ends. Germline loops: CDR1 SQVTM, CDR2 ANQGSEA. CDR3 in DNA: TGCAGCGTTGAAGATATGATGAACACTGAAGCTTTCTTT. Translated, it gives CSVEDMMNTEAFF.

This chain uses TRBV7-3 with TRBJ2-1; TRBD2 matches 13 bases. This CDR3 region has 15 residues. Trimming at V came to 3 bases and at J to 7 bases, leaving 3 bases not matched to a gene. CDR1 and CDR2 (germline): SGHTA, FQGTGA. For the CDR3, the DNA is TGTGCCAGCAGCTTGGGACTAGCGGGACGGAATGAGCAGTTCTTC. It encodes CASSLGLAGRNEQFF.

The chain couples TRBV5-1 to TRBJ2-3; possible D gene TRBD2, 5 bases. CDR1 SGHRS and CDR2 YFSETQ come from the germline V gene. The CDR3 contains 14 residues. V shed 3 bases and J shed 2 bases, with 10 bases lying between them. CDR3 DNA: TGCGCCAGCAGCTCCGGAGGTCTCACAGATACGCAGTATTTT. It codes for CASSSGGLTDTQYF.

V is TRBV11-2 and J is TRBJ1-1; 7 bases match TRBD1. The junction had 4 bases not matched to a gene; V was cut back by 5 bases and J by 7 bases. CDR3 length: 12 residues. The germline V gene encodes CDR1 SGHAT and CDR2 FQNNGV. The CDR3: CASSPRQGEAFF. CDR3 DNA: TGTGCCAGCAGCCCCCGACAGGGTGAAGCTTTCTTT. The full variable domain, in which reference TRBV11-2 and TRBJ1-1 provide the parts outside the CDR3, is EAGVAQSPRYKIIEKRQSVAFWCNPISGHATLYWYQQILGQGPKLLIQFQNNGVVDDSQLPKDRFSAERLKGVDSTLKIQPAKLEDSAVYLCASSPRQGEAFFGQGTRLTVV.

This clone has only one observation. The chain links TRBV11-2 to TRBJ1-4; D gene unclear. V was clipped by 1 base and J by 6 bases, with 3 bases between them. The CDR3 has 12 amino acids. Germline V lookup: CDR1 SGHAT, CDR2 FQNNGV. As DNA, the CDR3 is TGTGCCAGCAGCTTAGTCCATGAAAAACTGTTTTTT. This codes for CASSLVHEKLFF.

The chain is built from TRBV5-6 and TRBJ2-5; 7 nucleotides line up with TRBD1. There are 14 residues in the CDR3. Trimming at V came to 4 bases and at J to 1 base, leaving 4 bases not matched to a gene. CDR1 and CDR2 from the germline V gene are SGHDT and YYEEEE. In nucleotides, the CDR3 is TGTGCCAGCAGCGTGACAGGGATCCAAGAGACCCAGTACTTC. Translating gives CASSVTGIQETQYF.

The chain links TRBV9 to TRBJ1-1; D remains unclear. The germline V and J ends were trimmed by 4 bases and 4 bases, with 11 bases remaining between them. Germline CDR1 SGDLS, CDR2 YYNGEE. The length of the CDR3 is 13 residues. Here the CDR3 DNA reads TGTGCCAGCAGCCCCTCAATAGCCACTGAAGCTTTCTTT. Protein sequence: CASSPSIATEAFF.

This rearrangement joins TRBV7-8 to TRBJ2-2; D is unclear. The CDR3 loop spans 14 amino acids. V was shortened by 1 base and J by 4 bases, with 7 bases between the two germline ends. Germline CDR1 SGHVS, CDR2 FQNEAQ. The DNA for the CDR3 is TGTGCCAGCAGCTTAGGTCCGTCCACCGGGGAGCTGTTTTTT. It translates to CASSLGPSTGELFF.

This clone was seen a single time. The rearrangement links TRBV9 to TRBJ1-5, with a possible D match to TRBD1 (6 bases). In germline, CDR1 is SGDLS, CDR2 YYNGEE. The CDR3 runs 14 residues. The germline V and J ends were trimmed by 0 bases and 2 bases, with 6 bases remaining between them. The chain's CDR3 is CASSVEGGNQPQHF. The CDR3 region has the DNA TGTGCCAGCAGCGTAGAGGGGGGCAATCAGCCCCAGCATTTT. The entire variable domain, with the rest obtained from reference TRBV9 and TRBJ1-5, is as follows: DSGVTQTPKHLITATGQRVTLRCSPRSGDLSVYWYQQSLDQGLQFLIQYYNGEERAKGNILERFSAQQFPDLHSELNLSSLELGDSALYFCASSVEGGNQPQHFGDGTRLSIL.